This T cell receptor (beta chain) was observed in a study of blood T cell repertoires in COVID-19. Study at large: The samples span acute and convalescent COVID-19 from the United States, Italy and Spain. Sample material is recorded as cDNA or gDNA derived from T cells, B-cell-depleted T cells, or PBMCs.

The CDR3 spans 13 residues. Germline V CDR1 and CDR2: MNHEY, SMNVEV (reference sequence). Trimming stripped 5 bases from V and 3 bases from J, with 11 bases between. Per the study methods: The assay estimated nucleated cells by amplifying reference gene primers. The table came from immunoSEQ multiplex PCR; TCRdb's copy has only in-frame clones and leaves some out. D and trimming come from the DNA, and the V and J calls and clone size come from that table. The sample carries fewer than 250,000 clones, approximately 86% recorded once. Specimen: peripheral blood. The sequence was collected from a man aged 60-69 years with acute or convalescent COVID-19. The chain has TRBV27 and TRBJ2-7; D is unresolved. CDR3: CASSPPPLYEQYF. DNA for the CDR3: TGTGCCAGCAGTCCCCCCCCTCTCTACGAGCAGTACTTC.